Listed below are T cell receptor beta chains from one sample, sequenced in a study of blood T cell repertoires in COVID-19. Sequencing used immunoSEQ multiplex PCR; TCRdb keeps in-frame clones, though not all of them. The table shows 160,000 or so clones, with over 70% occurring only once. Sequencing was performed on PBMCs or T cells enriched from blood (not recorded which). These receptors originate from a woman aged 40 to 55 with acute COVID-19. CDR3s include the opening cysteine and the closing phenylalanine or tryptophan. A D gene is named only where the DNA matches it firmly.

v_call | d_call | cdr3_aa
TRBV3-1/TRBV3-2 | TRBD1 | CASSLTGQTTTDTQYF
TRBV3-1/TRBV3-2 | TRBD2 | CASSQDLGSSGSYEQFF
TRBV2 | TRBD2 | CASIRGGEQYF
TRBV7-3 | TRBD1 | CASSPTGVGGTEAFF
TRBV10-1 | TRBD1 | CASSGQAIGVNQPQHF
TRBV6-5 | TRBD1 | CASRRQGRDEQFF
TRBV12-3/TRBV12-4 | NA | CASSPRTDGYTF
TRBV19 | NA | CASRLAPNNEQFF
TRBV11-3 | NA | CASRAGVGRHSYEQYF
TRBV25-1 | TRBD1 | CASSDNLGGTYGYTF
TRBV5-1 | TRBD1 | CASRAAWTGQVSYEQYF
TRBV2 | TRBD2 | CASSHIPGLAGTYEQYF
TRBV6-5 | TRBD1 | CASSTTGSYGYTF
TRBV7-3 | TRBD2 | CASSYLAGVSYNEQFF
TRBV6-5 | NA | CASSSGYGYTF
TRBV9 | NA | CASSVGQQETQYF
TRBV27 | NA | CASSSGDTTEAFF
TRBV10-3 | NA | CAISESVADQETQYF
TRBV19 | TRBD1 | CASTMAHRGGQGARRTEAFF
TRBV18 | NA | CASSPPSNTQYF
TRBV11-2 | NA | CASTPSRGSYGYTF
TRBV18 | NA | CASSTLVATGETQYF
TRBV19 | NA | CASSIAGAHTEAFF
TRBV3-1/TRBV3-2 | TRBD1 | CASSQVEGATEAFF
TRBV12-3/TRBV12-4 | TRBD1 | CASSPQGAHTQYF
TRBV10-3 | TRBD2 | CAISLRTSTEQYF